This TCR beta chain came from a study of T cells after yellow fever vaccination. Study-level results: Of the clonotypes, a small share occurred in both CD4 and CD8 compartments.

In the case of this clonotype: The antigen is unknown.

By 5'RACE template switching, TCR cDNA was produced, with a universal primer site and UMIs added in the process. From the 5' RACE reads, TCRdb called clonotypes with MiXCR, one entry per CDR3 protein. This table has about 350,000 distinct CDR3 sequences, over 4% appearing once. The germline V and J ends were trimmed by 5 bases and 0 bases, with 14 bases remaining between them. The length of the CDR3 is 16 residues. The sequences come from PBMCs, collected 5 days after the yellow fever booster vaccination. The rearrangement joins TRBV12-3 or TRBV12-4 to TRBJ2-1; TRBD1 is a possible D gene (5 bases). The clonotype comes from a man between 18 and 35 years old who received the YFV17D yellow fever vaccine. The CDR3 is CASSPPGWGSYNEQFF. DNA of the CDR3: TGTGCCAGCAGTCCACCAGGGTGGGGCTCCTACAATGAGCAGTTCTTC.